This note documents a single T cell receptor (beta chain) sequence. The antigen remains unidentified. Possible read error: a much larger clone is one base away. The sample originates from a study of regulatory T cells in long-lasting Graves disease. Study summary: Patients newly diagnosed with Graves' had been on antithyroid drugs for under 3 months. Overall study results and limits: TCR diversity was lower in persistent than newly diagnosed Graves' disease. The study found persistent patients shared more public clonotypes (roughly 3,000) than new patients (about 990).

Germline CDR1 is MDHEN and CDR2 is SYDVKM. Deletions cut 6 bases from V and 3 bases from J, with 21 bases between. This CDR3 has 17 amino acids. Time point described: newly diagnosed GD, antithyroid drugs for less than 3 months. RNA from PBMCs was the source of the TCR library. Arm-PCR with iRepertoire HTBI primers amplified the CDR3 regions for these TCR beta libraries. MiXCR, run by TCRdb on the multiplex PCR reads, gives a single entry per CDR3 protein. The sample lists roughly 350,000 distinct CDR3 sequences, around 15% occurring once. This sample was also put to use in a study of T cells in Graves' hyperthyroidism and ophthalmopathy. Turning to that study: Uncontrolled infection, other autoimmune disease, pregnancy or lactation excluded patients.

The input for sequencing was peripheral blood mononuclear cells (PBMCs), taken at new diagnosis, from a patient treated with antithyroid drugs. The V gene is TRBV28, the J gene TRBJ2-4, with D perhaps matching TRBD1 (6 bases). This TCR was recovered from a man aged 40-49 years with Graves disease. Here the CDR3 reads CASSLVRAGDGKNIQYF. DNA for the CDR3: TGTGCCAGCAGCTTGGTTAGGGCAGGGGACGGCAAAAACATTCAGTACTTC.